The clone carrying this T cell receptor beta chain is a singleton in its sample. Its matching antigen is unknown. Generated by immunoSEQ multiplex PCR, the TCRdb table keeps only in-frame clones and is missing some. In the table there are roughly 120,000 clones, approximately 90% of which are singletons. This record comes from a study of T cell responses to AZD1222 COVID-19 vaccine. The study's findings and limits: None of the repertoires were sampled until the peak T cell response had passed.

Trimming removed 2 bases from V and 0 bases from J; junction bases left unmatched: 5. CDR1 MDHEN and CDR2 SYDVKM come from the germline V gene. The CDR3 has 16 residues. Second-dose groups at about 4 or about 12 weeks were pooled. The chain has TRBV28 and TRBJ1-2, with TRBD1 identical over 8 bases. Sequences were derived from peripheral blood, sampled 28 days after the second AZD1222 dose. The sequence derives from an adult who received the AZD1222 COVID-19 vaccine. The CDR3 DNA is TGTGCCAGCAGTTTAATAGGGACAGGTACTAACTATGGCTACACCTTC. This codes for CASSLIGTGTNYGYTF.